The T cell receptor (beta chain) described here comes from a study of response to subunit inactivated influenza vaccine. Overall study findings and caveats: The study's authors posited that every seasonal influenza vaccination enlists few new T cells.

This clonotype was counted between two and nine times. As yet, its antigen is unknown. One entry per CDR3 protein, called by TCRdb with MiXCR from the RT-PCR reads. The sample lists some 640,000 distinct CDR3 sequences, more than 11% occurring once. The V segment lost 8 bases and the J segment 3 bases; nucleotides outside the gene matches: 9. This CDR3 is built from 15 residues. Germline CDR1 and CDR2: SGDLS and YYNGEE. The chain combines TRBV9 with TRBJ2-1; 9 nucleotides align to TRBD1. The receptor comes from a man in his forties or fifties who received an inactivated influenza vaccine. Specimen: PBMCs from blood, collected 14 days before vaccination. CDR3 bases: TGTGCCAGTGACAGGGGGTCCAACTACTACAATGAGCAGTTCTTC. It translates to CASDRGSNYYNEQFF.